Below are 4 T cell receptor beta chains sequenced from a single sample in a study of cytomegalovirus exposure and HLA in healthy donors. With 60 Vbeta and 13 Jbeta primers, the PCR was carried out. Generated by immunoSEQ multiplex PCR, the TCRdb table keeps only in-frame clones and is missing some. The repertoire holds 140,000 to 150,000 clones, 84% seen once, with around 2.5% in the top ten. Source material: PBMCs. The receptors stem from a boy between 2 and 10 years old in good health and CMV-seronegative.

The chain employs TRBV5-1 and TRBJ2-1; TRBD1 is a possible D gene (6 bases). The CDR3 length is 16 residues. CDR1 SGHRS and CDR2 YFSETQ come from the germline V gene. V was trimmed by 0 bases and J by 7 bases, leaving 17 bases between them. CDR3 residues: CASSLAGTGSWNEQFF. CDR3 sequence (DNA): TGCGCCAGCAGCTTGGCCGGCACAGGGTCATGGAATGAGCAGTTCTTC.

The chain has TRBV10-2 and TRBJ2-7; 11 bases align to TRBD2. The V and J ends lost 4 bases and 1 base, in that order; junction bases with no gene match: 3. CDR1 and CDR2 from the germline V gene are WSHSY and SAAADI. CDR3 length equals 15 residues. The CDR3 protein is CASSGLAGISYEQYF. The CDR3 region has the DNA TGCGCCAGCAGTGGACTAGCGGGAATATCCTACGAGCAGTACTTC.

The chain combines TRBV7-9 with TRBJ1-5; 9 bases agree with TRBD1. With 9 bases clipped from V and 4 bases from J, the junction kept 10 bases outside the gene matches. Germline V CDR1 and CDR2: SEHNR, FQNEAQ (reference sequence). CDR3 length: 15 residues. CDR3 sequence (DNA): TGTGCCAGTAACTCCGGGACAGGGAAAAATCAGCCCCAGCATTTT. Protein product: CASNSGTGKNQPQHF.

The CDR3 sequence is CASSPNRVGGSGAYYNEQFF. The CDR3 bases are TGTGCCAGTAGTCCCAACCGGGTCGGCGGGAGTGGCGCGTACTACAATGAGCAGTTCTTC. This chain joins TRBV19 and TRBJ2-1, with 7 bases identical to TRBD2. This CDR3 has 20 residues. V shed 5 bases and J 3 bases; nucleotides not matched to a gene: 22. The V gene's germline CDR1 is LNHDA and CDR2 SQIVND (reference sequence).